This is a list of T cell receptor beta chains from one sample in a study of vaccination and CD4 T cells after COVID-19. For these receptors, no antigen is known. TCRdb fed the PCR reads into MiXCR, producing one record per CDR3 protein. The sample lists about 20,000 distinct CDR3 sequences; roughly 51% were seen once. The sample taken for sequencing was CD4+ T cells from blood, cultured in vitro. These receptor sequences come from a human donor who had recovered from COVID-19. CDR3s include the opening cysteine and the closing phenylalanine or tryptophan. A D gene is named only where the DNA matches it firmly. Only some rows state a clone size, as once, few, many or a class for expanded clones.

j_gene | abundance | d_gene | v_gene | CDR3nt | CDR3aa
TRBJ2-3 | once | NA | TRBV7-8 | TGTGCCAGCAGCTACATGGCAGGGTCGGTGGATACGCAGTATTTT | CASSYMAGSVDTQYF
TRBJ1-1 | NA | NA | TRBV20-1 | TGCAGTGCTAAGGGGCCGAACACTGAAGCTTTCTTT | CSAKGPNTEAFF
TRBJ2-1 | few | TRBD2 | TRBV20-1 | TGCAGTGCTAGACCCCCCCCGGGACTAGCGGGCGAGCAGTTCTTC | CSARPPPGLAGEQFF
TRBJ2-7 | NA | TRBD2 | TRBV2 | TGTGCCAGCAGCCTTGGACTAGCGGGGGCGGTCGAGCAGTACTTC | CASSLGLAGAVEQYF
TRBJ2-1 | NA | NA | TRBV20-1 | TGCAGTGCTAGACCGACTCCCCGGGGGTACAATGAGCAGTTCTTC | CSARPTPRGYNEQFF
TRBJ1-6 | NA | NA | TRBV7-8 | TGTGCCAGCAGCTCCGCCAGCGTTAATAATTCACCCCTCCACTTT | CASSSASVNNSPLHF
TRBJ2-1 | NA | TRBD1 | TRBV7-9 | TGTGCCAGCAGCTTAGGCCTGGGGGACAGGGGGCGTATGAGTGAGCAGTTCTTC | CASSLGLGDRGRMSEQFF
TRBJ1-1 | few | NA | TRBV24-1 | TGTGCCACCATCTGCCAGGACTTAAACACTGAAGCTTTCTTT | CATICQDLNTEAFF
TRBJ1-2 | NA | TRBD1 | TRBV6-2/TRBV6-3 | TGTGCCAGCAGTCGACAGGGGGCAGAGGGCTACACCTTC | CASSRQGAEGYTF
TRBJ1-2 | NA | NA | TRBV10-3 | TGTGCCAGCACAGGGAATAACTATGGCTACACCTTC | CASTGNNYGYTF
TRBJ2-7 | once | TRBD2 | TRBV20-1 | TGCAGTGCTAGGGCCGGGACTAGCGGGCTACTCTACGAGCAGTACTTC | CSARAGTSGLLYEQYF
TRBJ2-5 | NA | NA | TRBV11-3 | TGTGCCAGCAGCTCTTGGGAGGCCCAAGAGACCCAGTACTTC | CASSSWEAQETQYF
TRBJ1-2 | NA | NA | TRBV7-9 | TGTGCCAGCAGCACAGTCCGTAGGCCTGGGGACTACACCTTC | CASSTVRRPGDYTF
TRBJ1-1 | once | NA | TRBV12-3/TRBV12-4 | TGTGCCAGCATCCGCAAGGGAAGGAACACTGAAGCTTTCTTT | CASIRKGRNTEAFF
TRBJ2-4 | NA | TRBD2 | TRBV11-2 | TGTGCCAGCAGACCCTTAGCGGGAGGGGGGTCGATTCAGTACTTC | CASRPLAGGGSIQYF
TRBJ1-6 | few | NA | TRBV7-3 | TGTGCCAGCAGCGCAAGAAGGGCTGATTCACCCCTCCACTTT | CASSARRADSPLHF
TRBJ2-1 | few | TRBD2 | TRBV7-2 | TGTGCCAGCAGCATTAGCGGGGGGAACTACAATGAGCAGTTCTTC | CASSISGGNYNEQFF
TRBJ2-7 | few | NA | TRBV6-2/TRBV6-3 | TGTGCCAGCAGACGGGACGCCAGCTCCTACGAGCAGTACTTC | CASRRDASSYEQYF
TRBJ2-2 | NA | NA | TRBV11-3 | TGTGCCAGCAGCCCTAATACGGAGGGGGAGCTGTTTTTT | CASSPNTEGELFF
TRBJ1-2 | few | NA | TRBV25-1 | TGTGCCAGCAGCCCAACCGGGACAACTAACTATGGCTACACCTTC | CASSPTGTTNYGYTF
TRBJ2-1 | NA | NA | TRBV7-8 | TGTGCCAGCAGCTTAGTTGCTAGCGTAGGGTTCTTC | CASSLVASVGFF
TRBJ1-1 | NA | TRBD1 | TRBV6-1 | TGTGCCAGCAGCCAAGGGAGGGGGCTTGAAGCTTTCTTT | CASSQGRGLEAFF
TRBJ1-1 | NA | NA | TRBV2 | TGTGCCAGCCATCGGGAGGGGAGAGTTAACACTGAAGCTTTCTTT | CASHREGRVNTEAFF
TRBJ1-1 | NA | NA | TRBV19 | TGTGCCAGTAGTATCCAAAGAGGAGGGACTGAAGCTTTCTTT | CASSIQRGGTEAFF
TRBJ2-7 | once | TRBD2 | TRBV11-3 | TGTGCCAGCAGCTCGGGACTAGTGACGGACTCCTACGAGCAGTACTTC | CASSSGLVTDSYEQYF
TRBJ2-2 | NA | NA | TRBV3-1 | TGTGCCAGCAGCCTCCGGGGAGCTGGGGACACCGGGGAGCTGTTTTTT | CASSLRGAGDTGELFF
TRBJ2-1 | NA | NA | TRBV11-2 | TGTGCCAGCAGCGTCCAGCATGAGCAGTTCTTC | CASSVQHEQFF
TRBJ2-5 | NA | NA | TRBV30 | TGTGCCTGGAGTGTGCGGCCGGAGACCCAGTACTTC | CAWSVRPETQYF
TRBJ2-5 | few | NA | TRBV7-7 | TGTGCTAGCAGCTTGGACGGTACAGGGACCCAGTACTTC | CASSLDGTGTQYF
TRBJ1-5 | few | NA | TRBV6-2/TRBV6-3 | TGTGCCAGCACCCCAGGAAATCAGCCCCAGCATTTT | CASTPGNQPQHF
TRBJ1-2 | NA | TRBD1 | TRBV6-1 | TGTGCCAGCAGGGGACAGCATCGGGGCTACACCTTC | CASRGQHRGYTF
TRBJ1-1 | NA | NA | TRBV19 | TGTGCCAGTAGTATAGATCTTGAGGGCCCGAACACTGAAGCTTTCTTT | CASSIDLEGPNTEAFF
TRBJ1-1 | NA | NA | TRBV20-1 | TGCAGTGCTAGAGAGAGGGGACGGGGGAACACTGAAGCTTTCTTT | CSARERGRGNTEAFF
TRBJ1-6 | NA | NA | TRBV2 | TGTGCCAGCACCCCCCCGAGGTCCATCCGGGAAGGGGCCGCCTATAATTCACCCCTCCACTTT | CASTPPRSIREGAAYNSPLHF
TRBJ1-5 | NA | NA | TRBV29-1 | TGCAGCGCCCAAGGGGGGTTCGACCAGCCCCAGCATTTT | CSAQGGFDQPQHF
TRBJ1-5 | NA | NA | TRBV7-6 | TGTGCCAGCAGTCCCCTCGCCCAGAGTCAGCCCCAGCATTTT | CASSPLAQSQPQHF
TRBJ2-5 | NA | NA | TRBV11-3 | TGTGCCAGCAGCTTAGTGAGACAGGCTAATCAAGAGACCCAGTACTTC | CASSLVRQANQETQYF
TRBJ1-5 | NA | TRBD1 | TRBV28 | TGTGCCAGCAGTTTAGACAGGGTAAATTTAGGGTACCAGCCCCAGCATTTT | CASSLDRVNLGYQPQHF
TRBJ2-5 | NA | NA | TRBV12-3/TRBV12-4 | TGTGCCAGCAGTTTAGGGCTAGAAGAGACCCAGTACTTC | CASSLGLEETQYF
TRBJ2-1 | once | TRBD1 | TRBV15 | TGTGCCACCAGCAGAGATCTAGGGGGCACCTCCTACAATGAGCAGTTCTTC | CATSRDLGGTSYNEQFF
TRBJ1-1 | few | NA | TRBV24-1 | TGTGCCACCAGTGATTTGAGGGGTGGTACTGAAGCTTTCTTT | CATSDLRGGTEAFF
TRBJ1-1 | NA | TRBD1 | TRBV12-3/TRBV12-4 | TGTGCCAGCAGTCCCCCGCGTCGGACAGGGGGAGACACTGAAGCTTTCTTT | CASSPPRRTGGDTEAFF
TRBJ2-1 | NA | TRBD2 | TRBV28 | TGTGCCAGCATCCCTTGGGGGGGACTCTACAATGAGCAGTTCTTC | CASIPWGGLYNEQFF
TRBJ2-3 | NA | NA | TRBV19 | TGTGCCAGTAGTTCCCCGGGGTTGGGCACAGATACGCAGTATTTT | CASSSPGLGTDTQYF
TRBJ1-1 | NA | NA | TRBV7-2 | TGTGCCAGCAGCAAGAACACTGAAGCTTTCTTT | CASSKNTEAFF
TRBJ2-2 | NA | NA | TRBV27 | TGTGCCAGCAGTTCGTGGCAGGGAAACACCGGGGAGCTGTTTTTT | CASSSWQGNTGELFF
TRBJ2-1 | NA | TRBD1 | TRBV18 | TGTGCCAGCTCACCAGGGACAGGGGGCGATGAGCAGTTCTTC | CASSPGTGGDEQFF
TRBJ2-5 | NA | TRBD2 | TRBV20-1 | TGCAGTGCTAGAAAAGCGGGGTCTGGCGGGAGTGGTGAGACCCAGTACTTC | CSARKAGSGGSGETQYF
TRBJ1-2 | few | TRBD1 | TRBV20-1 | TGCAGTGCCATAGATCCCCTCGGTGGGACAGCGAACTATGGCTACACCTTC | CSAIDPLGGTANYGYTF
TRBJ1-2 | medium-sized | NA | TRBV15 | TGTGCCACCAGCAGAGATCGTAGGGCAGGGATAGATGGCTACACCTTC | CATSRDRRAGIDGYTF
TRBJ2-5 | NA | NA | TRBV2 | TGTGCCAGCAGTCCACGAGAGACCCAGTACTTC | CASSPRETQYF
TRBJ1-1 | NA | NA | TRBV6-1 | TGTGCCAGCTGGAGGGCGACGACTGAAGCTTTCTTT | CASWRATTEAFF
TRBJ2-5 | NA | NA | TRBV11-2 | TGTGCCAGCAGCTTAGATCGGACCCCTGGGGAGACCCAGTACTTC | CASSLDRTPGETQYF
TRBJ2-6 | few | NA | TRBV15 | TGTGCCACCAGCAGAGATCGGGTCGTCCTCGGGGCCAACGTCCTGACTTTC | CATSRDRVVLGANVLTF
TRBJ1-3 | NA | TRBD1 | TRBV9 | TGTGCCAGCAGCCTCTCCCCGGGACAGGGTTCTGGAAACACCATATATTTT | CASSLSPGQGSGNTIYF
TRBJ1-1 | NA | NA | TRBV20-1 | TGCAGTGCTAGAGATCGCGGGGGCCTGAAAACTGAAGCTTTCTTT | CSARDRGGLKTEAFF
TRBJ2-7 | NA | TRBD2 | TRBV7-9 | TGTGCCAGCAGCTTAGCCCTTAGCGGGAGCTACGAGCAGTACTTC | CASSLALSGSYEQYF
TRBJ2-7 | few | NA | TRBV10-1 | TGCGCCAGCAGAGAGGGACCGACTTGGGGCGAGCAGTACTTC | CASREGPTWGEQYF
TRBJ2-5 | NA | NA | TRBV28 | TGTGCCAGCAGTTCCCAGAGTAGGCGGGAGACCCAGTACTTC | CASSSQSRRETQYF